One sample yielded the 25 T cell receptor beta chains listed below, sequenced in a study of cytomegalovirus exposure and HLA in healthy donors. PCR involved 60 Vbeta and 13 Jbeta primers. TCRdb's copy holds only in-frame clones and misses some; the assay was immunoSEQ multiplex PCR. This sample has roughly 90,000 clones; under 80% occur once, and the top ten carry around 22%. Sequencing was carried out using PBMCs. Receptors were obtained from a man aged 25 to 45 in good health and CMV-seropositive.

The J gene is TRBJ1-1, the V gene TRBV4-1, with 12 bases identical to TRBD1. Germline V CDR1 and CDR2: MGHRA, YSYEKL. The CDR3 runs 16 residues. V shed 4 bases and J 5 bases; nucleotides not matched to a gene: 8. The CDR3 region has the DNA TGCGCCAGCAGCCCTAGGGACAGGGGGCTGGGTACTGAAGCTTTCTTT. It translates to CASSPRDRGLGTEAFF.

This chain connects TRBV28 to TRBJ1-1; the match to TRBD1 covers 8 bases. V shed 5 bases and J 7 bases; nucleotides not matched to a gene: 3. This CDR3 is 12 amino acids long. Germline CDR1 is MDHEN and CDR2 is SYDVKM. The CDR3 coding sequence is TGTGCCAGCAGTACAGGGGGTCGTGAAGCTTTCTTT. Translation: CASSTGGREAFF. Together with reference TRBV28 and TRBJ1-1, the CDR3 gives the full variable domain: DVKVTQSSRYLVKRTGEKVFLECVQDMDHENMFWYRQDPGLGLRLIYFSYDVKMKEKGDIPEGYSVSREKKERFSLILESASTNQTSMYLCASSTGGREAFFGQGTRLTVV.

This chain links TRBV6-6 with TRBJ2-7; perhaps TRBD1 as D (6 bases). Germline CDR1 and CDR2: MNHNY and SVGAGI (reference sequence). Trimming stripped 6 bases from V and 4 bases from J, with 10 bases between. The CDR3 sequence is 12 residues long. The CDR3 reads CASRQGRYEQYF. In nucleotides, the CDR3 is TGTGCCAGCAGACAGGGAAGATACGAGCAGTACTTC.

The gene calls are TRBV19 and TRBJ1-4; possible D gene TRBD1, 6 bases. V shed 7 bases and J shed 8 bases, with 14 bases lying between them. Per the germline V gene, CDR1 is LNHDA and CDR2 is SQIVND (reference sequence). This CDR3 has 13 amino acids. CDR3 coding DNA: TGTGCCAGTACCTTGGGGGGGCCAGAAAAACTGTTTTTT. Protein: CASTLGGPEKLFF.

The gene calls are TRBV27 and TRBJ1-2, with unresolved D. Germline V gene sequence: CDR1 MNHEY, CDR2 SMNVEV (reference sequence). The CDR3 has 14 amino acids. Between the trimmed V and J ends, which lost 7 bases and 1 base, there was a span of 13 bases. The CDR3 nucleotides are TGTGCCAGCAAATCGGTGGGCAGTAACTATGGCTACACCTTC. Its protein product is CASKSVGSNYGYTF.

The V gene is TRBV15, the J gene TRBJ2-1; 10 bases line up with TRBD2. Germline CDR1 LNHNV, CDR2 YYDKDF (reference sequence). With V trimmed by 0 bases and J by 4 bases, 6 bases remained unmatched. The CDR3 has 17 residues. The CDR3 DNA sequence: TGTGCCACCAGCAGAGATAGAGGACTAGCGGCTTACAATGAGCAGTTCTTC. Amino acids: CATSRDRGLAAYNEQFF.

The V call is TRBV6-5, the J call TRBJ1-1; 10 nucleotides align to TRBD1. The junction had 6 bases not matched to a gene; V was cut back by 7 bases and J by 4 bases. Germline V gene sequence: CDR1 MNHEY, CDR2 SVGAGI. There are 14 residues in the CDR3. This CDR3 is CASIRTGGATEAFF. The CDR3 DNA sequence: TGTGCCAGCATTCGGACAGGGGGAGCCACTGAAGCTTTCTTT.

V gene TRBV7-9 combines with J gene TRBJ1-1, with D tentatively TRBD1 (6 bases). This CDR3 is built from 13 residues. Trimming took 5 bases from V and 5 from J, leaving 12 bases between them. The germline CDR1 and CDR2 sequences are SEHNR and FQNEAQ (reference sequence). The CDR3 DNA follows: TGTGCCAGCAGCCTTCTACAGGGAACTGAAGCTTTCTTT. Encoded protein: CASSLLQGTEAFF.

This clone was observed a handful of times. The chain links TRBV28 to TRBJ2-5; 10 nucleotides agree with TRBD1. Germline lookup yields CDR1 MDHEN and CDR2 SYDVKM. After removal of 6 bases from V and 5 bases from J, the junction contained 9 bases not matched to a gene. There are 15 residues in the CDR3. CDR3 residues: CASSPGTGVAETQYF. CDR3 nucleotides: TGTGCCAGCAGCCCCGGGACAGGGGTAGCGGAGACCCAGTACTTC.

In regard to this clone: Other DNA sequences in the sample encode the same CDR3. As DNA, the CDR3 is TGCAGCGTGGGGACAGGGGAAACTGAAGCTTTCTTT. As protein: CSVGTGETEAFF. This chain uses TRBV29-1 with TRBJ1-1; TRBD1 matches at 10 bases. This CDR3 has 12 amino acids. V lost 6 bases and J lost 5; bases outside the gene matches: 3. Germline V gene data show CDR1 as SQVTM and CDR2 as ANQGSEA.

This clone was seen more than once but under ten times. V and J are TRBV6-4 and TRBJ2-3, with a possible D match to TRBD1 (6 bases). Trimming shortened V by 4 bases and J by 9 bases, and 14 bases separated the two germline ends. From germline, CDR1 is MRHNA and CDR2 SNTAGT. This CDR3 comprises 13 residues. The CDR3 reads CASSVSPGATQYF. The CDR3 region has the DNA TGTGCCAGCAGTGTATCCCCAGGGGCCACGCAGTATTTT.

This CDR3 reads CASSSTSVLETQYF. As DNA, the CDR3 is TGTGCCAGCAGCTCCACTAGCGTATTAGAGACCCAGTACTTC. The V and J genes are TRBV5-6 and TRBJ2-5, with 7 bases that match TRBD2. CDR1 SGHDT and CDR2 YYEEEE come from the germline V gene. The CDR3 is 14 amino acids. J lost 4 bases, V lost 3 bases, and 6 bases had no gene match. The full variable domain, its missing parts supplied by reference TRBV5-6 and TRBJ2-5, is DAGVTQSPTHLIKTRGQQVTLRCSPKSGHDTVSWYQQALGQGPQFIFQYYEEEERQRGNFPDRFSGHQFPNYSSELNVNALLLGDSALYLCASSSTSVLETQYFGPGTRLLVL.

The chain joins TRBV18 to TRBJ1-5; D not resolved. This CDR3 has 13 amino acids. Germline V gene lookup returns CDR1 KGHSH and CDR2 LQKENI. V shed 5 bases and J shed 5 bases, with 10 bases lying between them. The CDR3 DNA sequence: TGTGCCAGCTCAAGTACAGCCGATCAGCCCCAGCATTTT. It codes for CASSSTADQPQHF.

The chain has TRBV29-1 and TRBJ2-2; tentatively, D is TRBD2 (6 bases). The V gene lost 1 base and the J gene lost 6 bases, with 6 bases spanning the gap. The CDR3 sequence is 12 residues long. Germline values: CDR1 SQVTM, CDR2 ANQGSEA. The CDR3 sequence is CSVEGEAGELFF. In DNA form, the CDR3 reads TGCAGCGTTGAAGGGGAGGCCGGGGAGCTGTTTTTT.

This chain's CDR3 is CASSFREETQYF. In DNA form, the CDR3 reads TGTGCCAGCAGCTTCAGGGAAGAGACCCAGTACTTC. The gene calls are TRBV7-6 and TRBJ2-5, with D perhaps matching TRBD1 (5 bases). The CDR3 sequence is 12 residues long. Germline lookup yields CDR1 SGHVS and CDR2 FNYEAQ. The germline V and J ends were trimmed by 3 bases and 3 bases, with 5 bases remaining between them. The variable domain in full, with the rest retrieved from reference TRBV7-6 and TRBJ2-5, is GAGVSQSPRYKVTKRGQDVALRCDPISGHVSLYWYRQALGQGPEFLTYFNYEAQQDKSGLPNDRFSAERPEGSISTLTIQRTEQRDSAMYRCASSFREETQYFGPGTRLLVL.

The gene calls are TRBV25-1 and TRBJ2-3; tentatively, D is TRBD2 (6 bases). From germline, CDR1 is MGHDK and CDR2 SYGVNS. Trimming stripped 2 bases from V and 1 base from J, with 19 bases between. This CDR3 is 18 amino acids long. CDR3 residues: CASSEPNGAGTRTDTQYF. As DNA, the CDR3 is TGTGCCAGCAGTGAACCCAACGGGGCAGGGACTCGCACAGATACGCAGTATTTT.

This clone was observed a few times. The chain combines TRBV7-2 with TRBJ2-5; D remains unclear. The CDR3 is 13 amino acids. Trimming removed 0 bases at V and 2 bases at J, with 4 bases between. CDR1 is SGHTA and CDR2 is FQGNSA in the germline V gene. CDR3 DNA sequence: TGTGCCAGCAGCTTAGCCCCACAAGAGACCCAGTACTTC. Its protein product is CASSLAPQETQYF.

The chain carries TRBV9 and TRBJ1-1; TRBD1 is a possible D gene (5 bases). CDR3 length equals 15 residues. Trimming cost V 3 bases and J 5 bases, with 17 bases left between them. CDR1 SGDLS and CDR2 YYNGEE come from the germline V gene. The chain's CDR3 is CASSAGGVGGTEAFF. The CDR3 DNA follows: TGTGCCAGCAGCGCCGGGGGGGTAGGTGGTACTGAAGCTTTCTTT.

This clone has a single count. The chain joins TRBV5-1 to TRBJ2-7; 7 bases map to TRBD1. The germline CDR1 and CDR2 sequences are SGHRS and YFSETQ. Losses at the gene ends were 0 bases for V and 2 bases for J; bases not matched to a gene: 5. This CDR3 is 15 amino acids long. Here the CDR3 reads CASSLAGTAPYEQYF. The DNA of the CDR3 is TGCGCCAGCAGCTTGGCCGGGACAGCTCCCTACGAGCAGTACTTC.

This clone was seen more than once but under ten times. The gene calls are TRBV7-2 and TRBJ1-6; D may be TRBD1 (5 bases). The germline gives CDR1 SGHTA, CDR2 FQGNSA. Trimming left V 5 bases short and J 3 bases short, with 17 bases between. The CDR3 has 17 residues. In nucleotides, the CDR3 is TGTGCCAGCAGCGCAGGCTTACGGGGACTCTATAATTCACCCCTCCACTTT. Protein product: CASSAGLRGLYNSPLHF. Supplemented by reference TRBV7-2 and TRBJ1-6, the full variable domain reads GAGVSQSPSNKVTEKGKDVELRCDPISGHTALYWYRQSLGQGLEFLIYFQGNSAPDKSGLPSDRFSAERTGGSVSTLTIQRTQQEDSAVYLCASSAGLRGLYNSPLHFGNGTRLTVT.

V gene TRBV28 combines with J gene TRBJ1-2; D not certain. CDR3 length: 13 residues. V was clipped by 2 bases and J by 7 bases, with 11 bases between them. Looked up from germline, CDR1 is MDHEN and CDR2 is SYDVKM. The CDR3 reads CASSLRLRPGYTF. Written as DNA, the CDR3 is TGTGCCAGCAGTTTACGACTTCGTCCTGGCTACACCTTC.

The V call is TRBV4-2, the J call TRBJ1-1; 8 nucleotides agree with TRBD1. V gave up 2 bases and J gave up 7 bases; unmatched junction bases: 12. Germline assignment: CDR1 LGHNA and CDR2 YNFKEQ. The length of the CDR3 is 16 residues. The CDR3 is CASSQSPRTGGIEAFF. The CDR3 nucleotides are TGTGCCAGCAGCCAATCTCCTCGTACAGGGGGGATTGAAGCTTTCTTT.

V gene TRBV12-1 combines with J gene TRBJ2-6; TRBD1, the table's D call, was not compared with the DNA. TRBV12-1 corresponds to a pseudogene. The CDR3 is 18 residues long. The CDR3: CASSLDRDSRSGANVLTF. CDR3 coding DNA: TGTGCCAGCAGCCTAGATCGGGACAGTAGGTCTGGGGCCAACGTCCTGACTTTC.

This clone was seen only once. V and J are TRBV7-9 and TRBJ1-4; D gene ambiguous. Trimming shortened V by 5 bases and J by 13 bases, and 17 bases separated the two germline ends. Germline CDR1 reads SEHNR; CDR2 reads FQNEAQ (reference sequence). The CDR3 spans 13 residues. This CDR3 is CASSPSASVILFF. CDR3 DNA: TGTGCCAGCAGCCCCTCGGCCAGCGTCATACTGTTTTTT. Variable domain in full (rest from reference TRBV7-9 and TRBJ1-4): DTGVSQNPRHKITKRGQNVTFRCDPISEHNRLYWYRQTLGQGPEFLTYFQNEAQLEKSRLLSDRFSAERPKGSFSTLEIQRTEQGDSAMYLCASSPSASVILFFGSGTQLSVL.

V gene TRBV10-2 combines with J gene TRBJ2-2; D is uncertain. There are 14 residues in the CDR3. Germline lookup yields CDR1 WSHSY and CDR2 SAAADI. V gave up 4 bases and J gave up 5 bases, with 11 bases separating them. Written as DNA, the CDR3 is TGCGCCAGCAGTGGTACGAGTCCTACCGGGGAGCTGTTTTTT. As protein: CASSGTSPTGELFF.